This T cell receptor (beta chain) was obtained from a study of PD-1 blockade in mismatch repair-deficient tumors. Study-level results: After pembrolizumab, tumor-resident clones rose rapidly, then generally contracted before radiologic responses.

Every patient had mismatch repair deficiency by PCR or immunohistochemistry. Some clones are missing from TCRdb's copy, which holds only in-frame ones; the method was immunoSEQ multiplex PCR. Of some 19,000 clones in the sample, 82% were seen once. CDR1 is LNHDA, CDR2 SQIVND, per germline (reference sequence). V lost 4 bases and J lost 5; bases outside the gene matches: 10. The CDR3 runs to 16 residues. As to this clone: Its antigen is as yet unknown.

This specimen was PBMCs, taken 52 weeks after starting pembrolizumab. V usage is TRBV19 and J usage is TRBJ2-5; 10 bases are a match to TRBD2. The TCR comes from an adult with mismatch repair-deficient cancer. Here the CDR3 reads CASSRGLAGVSETQYF. CDR3 in DNA: TGTGCCAGTAGTAGAGGTCTAGCGGGAGTTTCGGAGACCCAGTACTTC.